The 15 T cell receptor beta chains reported below all come from one sample, sequenced in a study of beta chain features in type 1 diabetes. Since all of the isolated RNA was reverse transcribed, expressed TCRB transcripts were what got sequenced. The method was immunoSEQ multiplex PCR; TCRdb's version includes in-frame clones alone and lacks a portion of them. The table has approximately 170,000 clones, about 9.8% seen once; the top ten hold over 2%. Sequencing was done on a sample of central memory CD4+ T cells from blood. These receptors were taken from a woman between 18 and 29 years old in good health.

This clone was observed a handful of times. This chain joins TRBV7-2 and TRBJ1-2, with D possibly matching TRBD1 (5 bases). Germline V gene data show CDR1 as SGHTA and CDR2 as FQGNSA. The length of the CDR3 is 13 residues. Trimming stripped 2 bases from V and 8 bases from J, with 12 bases between. CDR3 protein: CASSLQGSGGYTF. CDR3 nucleotide sequence: TGTGCCAGCAGCTTACAGGGTTCGGGCGGCTACACCTTC.

The J gene is TRBJ2-7, the V gene TRBV30; TRBD2 agrees at 9 bases. V dropped 3 bases and J dropped 0; count of bases not matched to a gene: 18. The germline V gene encodes CDR1 GTSNPN and CDR2 SVGIG (reference sequence). This CDR3 has 19 residues. CDR3 sequence: CAWRPPSGAGGLLSYEQYF. As DNA, the CDR3 is TGTGCCTGGAGACCCCCAAGCGGAGCGGGAGGATTACTCTCCTACGAGCAGTACTTC.

V and J are TRBV4-3 and TRBJ1-3, with a weak D call TRBD1 (6 bases). This CDR3 is 15 amino acids long. With 3 bases removed from V and 0 bases from J, the gap between germline ends came to 9 bases. Looked up from germline, CDR1 is LGHNA and CDR2 is YSLEER. CDR3 in DNA: TGCGCCAGCAGCCAGCAACAGGGCTCTGGAAACACCATATATTTT. As protein: CASSQQQGSGNTIYF.

V and J are TRBV7-9 and TRBJ2-1, with 10 positions matching TRBD1. The V gene's germline CDR1 is SEHNR and CDR2 FQNEAQ (reference sequence). The J segment lost 2 bases and the V segment lost 5 bases, leaving 9 bases of the junction unmatched. The length of the CDR3 is 17 residues. In nucleotides, the CDR3 is TGTGCCAGCAGCCCTAGAGTAGGGACAGGGGCCTACAATGAGCAGTTCTTC. Its protein product is CASSPRVGTGAYNEQFF.

This clone showed up just a few times. The rearrangement uses TRBV20-1 and TRBJ2-5; D is unclear. Germline-derived CDR1 and CDR2 are DFQATT and SNEGSKA (reference sequence). This CDR3 region has 11 residues. The V and J ends lost 1 base and 5 bases respectively, with 5 bases between them. The CDR3 nucleotides are TGCAGTGCTAGAGCGTATGAGACCCAGTACTTC. Protein product: CSARAYETQYF.

This clone was found a few times. The rearrangement joins TRBV18 to TRBJ1-5; weak D call: TRBD1 (6 bases). CDR1 is KGHSH, CDR2 LQKENI, per germline. This CDR3 spans 15 amino acids. The ends were cut back, 2 bases at V and 7 bases at J, with 15 bases in the middle. CDR3 nucleotide sequence: TGTGCCAGCTCACCAACCTACAGGGATGGACAGCCCCAGCATTTT. Translated: CASSPTYRDGQPQHF.

There are a few counts of this clone. The chain joins TRBV19 to TRBJ2-1; 11 bases fit TRBD2. The junction had 12 bases not matched to a gene; V was cut back by 5 bases and J by 0 bases. CDR3 size: 19 residues. Germline CDR1 LNHDA, CDR2 SQIVND (reference sequence). The CDR3 DNA sequence: TGTGCCAGTAGTTTCCGTCTAGCGGGAGGCCTTAGCTCCTACAATGAGCAGTTCTTC. Its protein is CASSFRLAGGLSSYNEQFF.

This chain joins TRBV30 and TRBJ1-5, with 8 bases that match TRBD1. The J segment lost 1 base and the V segment lost 2 bases, leaving 4 bases of the junction unmatched. Germline V gene lookup returns CDR1 GTSNPN and CDR2 SVGIG (reference sequence). The CDR3 consists of 15 residues. CDR3 bases: TGTGCCTGGAGTACCGGACAGGGAAGCAATCAGCCCCAGCATTTT. Translating gives CAWSTGQGSNQPQHF. The full variable domain, with the rest looked up from reference TRBV30 and TRBJ1-5, is SQTIHQWPATLVQPVGSPLSLECTVEGTSNPNLYWYRQAAGRGLQLLFYSVGIGQISSEVPQNLSASRPQDRQFILSSKKLLLSDSGFYLCAWSTGQGSNQPQHFGDGTRLSIL.

This clone was seen at least ten times. The conserved closing phenylalanine or tryptophan is absent in this CDR3, likely reflecting a read error. The DNA is omitted, as the CDR3 cannot be located on it reliably, and the CDR3 follows TCRdb's listing. The V and J genes are TRBV15 and TRBJ1-2. CDR1 LNHNV and CDR2 YYDKDF come from the germline V gene (reference sequence). The CDR3 has 12 residues if both end residues are counted. The CDR3 loop is CATSRDLGPTSL.

In its sample, this clone was seen a few times. This sample includes further DNA sequences coding for the same CDR3. The V gene is TRBV5-1, the J gene TRBJ2-1, with a weak D call TRBD2 (6 bases). Per germline, CDR1 SGHRS and CDR2 YFSETQ. The CDR3 totals 12 residues. Trimming took 3 bases from V and 7 from J, leaving 8 bases between them. CDR3 nucleotide sequence: TGCGCCAGCAGCTCGGAGGGTAATGAGCAGTTCTTC. Its protein product is CASSSEGNEQFF.

This clone was observed many times. The chain carries TRBV5-1 and TRBJ2-2; D gene unclear. V gave up 3 bases and J gave up 5 bases, with 11 bases separating them. Germline V gene sequence: CDR1 SGHRS, CDR2 YFSETQ. The CDR3 consists of 14 residues. This chain's CDR3 is CASSWAPNTGELFF. The CDR3 DNA is TGCGCCAGCAGCTGGGCCCCAAATACCGGGGAGCTGTTTTTT. Full variable domain (rest looked up from reference TRBV5-1 and TRBJ2-2): KAGVTQTPRYLIKTRGQQVTLSCSPISGHRSVSWYQQTPGQGLQFLFEYFSETQRNKGNFPGRFSGRQFSNSRSEMNVSTLELGDSALYLCASSWAPNTGELFFGEGSRLTVL.

The chain carries TRBV6-5 and TRBJ1-2, with D tentatively TRBD1 (6 bases). The CDR3 runs to 15 residues. V gave up 5 bases and J gave up 5 bases, with 18 bases separating them. Germline assignment: CDR1 MNHEY and CDR2 SVGAGI. DNA for the CDR3: TGTGCCAGCAGTCCACTCCTAACAGGGATTTATGGCTACACCTTC. This codes for CASSPLLTGIYGYTF.

CDR3 DNA: TGTGCCTGGACAGGGATGAACACTGAAGCTTTCTTT. This gives the protein CAWTGMNTEAFF. This sequence joins TRBV30 and TRBJ1-1; D may be TRBD1 (5 bases). V dropped 4 bases and J dropped 0 bases, with 6 bases sitting between them. This CDR3 is 12 amino acids long. CDR1 and CDR2 (germline): GTSNPN, SVGIG (reference sequence).

The genes are TRBV9 and TRBJ2-5; 7 nucleotides align to TRBD2. Germline trimming cut 0 bases from V and 1 base from J; bases unmatched to any gene: 6. The CDR3 loop spans 16 amino acids. The germline CDR1 and CDR2 sequences are SGDLS and YYNGEE. The CDR3 DNA reads TGTGCCAGCAGCGTAGGGGCGGGGGATTTCCAAGAGACCCAGTACTTC. Amino acid sequence: CASSVGAGDFQETQYF.

This clone turned up a few times. This chain joins TRBV20-1 and TRBJ2-1, with 7 bases fitting TRBD2. Germline V CDR1 and CDR2: DFQATT, SNEGSKA (reference sequence). This CDR3 comprises 11 residues. The V segment lost 6 bases and the J segment 10 bases; nucleotides outside the gene matches: 6. In DNA form, the CDR3 reads TGCAGTGCCATAGCGGGCTACGAGCAGTTCTTC. This encodes CSAIAGYEQFF.